This T cell receptor beta chain emerged from a study of control samples from healthy donors and cancer patients. The germline V and J ends were trimmed by 0 bases and 7 bases, with 16 bases remaining between them. The CDR3 loop spans 16 amino acids. This clone was recorded once. Method: immunoSEQ multiplex PCR; TCRdb's copy keeps in-frame clones and lacks some. Among 90,000 to 100,000 clones listed, around 84% were seen once. The TCR was taken from a man between 65 and 79 years old with lung cancer. The sequenced material came from PBMCs. The chain links TRBV23-1 to TRBJ1-5; D is uncertain. TRBV23-1 is an open reading frame whose function is uncertain. The CDR3 region is CASSQSGNRARQPQHF. CDR3 bases: TGCGCCAGCAGTCAATCAGGCAACCGGGCCCGGCAGCCCCAGCATTTT.